This T cell receptor beta chain was found in a study of response to subunit inactivated influenza vaccine. The V gene end was trimmed by 5 bases and the J gene end by 9 bases; junction bases not matched to a gene: 6. The V gene's germline CDR1 is SQVTM and CDR2 ANQGSEA. The CDR3 has 12 amino acids. This clonotype was observed at least ten times. TCRdb re-called the RT-PCR reads with MiXCR, one entry per CDR3 protein. This sample yields fewer than 700,000 distinct CDR3 sequences, of which roughly 13% are seen a single time; roughly 14% belongs to the top ten. Sequences were derived from PBMCs from blood, sampled roughly 6 weeks after vaccination. This TCR was sampled from a man aged 45-65 years who received an inactivated influenza vaccine. The rearrangement uses TRBV29-1 and TRBJ2-1; the match to TRBD1 covers 8 bases. CDR3 region: CSVRTGTTEQFF. The CDR3, as DNA: TGCAGCGTTAGGACAGGGACCACTGAGCAGTTCTTC.